These 15 T cell receptor beta chains came from one sample sequenced in a study of cytomegalovirus exposure and HLA in healthy donors. Sequencing was performed with immunoSEQ multiplex PCR; in TCRdb, only in-frame clones are kept and a portion is missing. This table has 200,000 to 300,000 clones, about 87% appearing once. Sequenced: PBMCs. Receptor source: a man between 18 and 35 years old in good health and CMV-seronegative.

The V call is TRBV5-5, the J call TRBJ1-5, with D possibly matching TRBD1 (5 bases). The CDR3 is 15 amino acids. Germline V gives CDR1 SGHKS, CDR2 YYEKEE (reference sequence). The V end lost 0 bases, the J end lost 4 bases, and 11 bases lay between the germline ends. The CDR3 region has the DNA TGTGCCAGCAGCTTGGGGGTGACAGATAATCAGCCCCAGCATTTT. As protein: CASSLGVTDNQPQHF.

V usage is TRBV15 and J usage is TRBJ2-3; the match to TRBD2 covers 8 bases. The J segment lost 4 bases and the V segment lost 5 bases, leaving 17 bases of the junction unmatched. CDR3 length: 18 residues. Per the germline V gene, CDR1 is LNHNV and CDR2 is YYDKDF (reference sequence). The CDR3 reads CATSSRPLRGGIADTQYF. CDR3 nucleotides: TGTGCCACCAGCTCCCGTCCACTCCGGGGGGGCATCGCAGATACGCAGTATTTT.

The J gene is TRBJ1-2, the V gene TRBV6-1; a possible D gene is TRBD1 (5 bases). CDR1 is MNHNS and CDR2 is SASEGT in the germline V gene. V was cut by 6 bases and J by 3 bases, with 14 bases left in between. This CDR3 is built from 14 residues. The CDR3 sequence is CASSPKGWDYGYTF. CDR3 coding DNA: TGTGCCAGCAGCCCGAAGGGGTGGGACTATGGCTACACCTTC.

This sequence joins TRBV13 and TRBJ2-3; D might be TRBD2 (6 bases). With 4 bases removed from V and 6 bases from J, the gap between germline ends came to 14 bases. The CDR3 is 14 residues long. CDR1 is PRHDT, CDR2 FYEKMQ, per germline (reference sequence). CDR3 DNA sequence: TGTGCCAGCAGCTCGGACACGGCGGGGGATACGCAGTATTTT. As protein: CASSSDTAGDTQYF.

The V and J genes are TRBV7-6 and TRBJ1-1, with TRBD1 identical over 8 bases. This CDR3 has 15 residues. In germline, CDR1 is SGHVS, CDR2 FNYEAQ. With V trimmed by 2 bases and J by 2 bases, 4 bases remained unmatched. The CDR3 nucleotides read TGTGCCAGCAGCTTATCGACAGGGGTTAACACTGAAGCTTTCTTT. Protein product: CASSLSTGVNTEAFF.

The chain carries TRBV6-5 and TRBJ2-1, with D tentatively TRBD2 (5 bases). The CDR3 runs to 13 residues. Germline values: CDR1 MNHEY, CDR2 SVGAGI. Trimming took 10 bases from V and 4 from J, leaving 14 bases between them. In DNA, the CDR3 is TGTGCCACCTTTAAAGGGAGTTACAATGAGCAGTTCTTC. Translating it yields CATFKGSYNEQFF.

The CDR3 DNA reads TGTGCCAGTAGTCCTCACAACCCCTATAATTCACCCCTCCACTTT. Translated: CASSPHNPYNSPLHF. This chain connects TRBV19 to TRBJ1-6; no definite D call. With 5 bases removed from V and 2 bases from J, the gap between germline ends came to 10 bases. Germline V gives CDR1 LNHDA, CDR2 SQIVND (reference sequence). The CDR3 sequence is 15 residues long.

V and J are TRBV5-1 and TRBJ2-1; 8 bases align to TRBD2. Looked up from germline, CDR1 is SGHRS and CDR2 is YFSETQ. The CDR3 is 16 amino acids. With 3 bases clipped from V and 6 bases from J, the junction kept 11 bases outside the gene matches. The CDR3 here is CASSSGGAELFNEQFF. As DNA, the CDR3 is TGCGCCAGCAGCTCCGGGGGGGCCGAATTGTTCAATGAGCAGTTCTTC.

This clone appeared once. This chain joins TRBV2 and TRBJ2-1, with TRBD2 matching 9 bases. CDR3 length equals 17 residues. Germline assignment: CDR1 SNHLY and CDR2 FYNNEI. V trimming: 0 bases; J trimming: 0 bases; junction bases outside the gene matches: 3. This CDR3 is CASSEAISGSSYNEQFF. For the CDR3, the DNA is TGTGCCAGCAGTGAAGCGATTAGCGGGAGCTCCTACAATGAGCAGTTCTTC.

The gene calls are TRBV4-3 and TRBJ2-2; the match to TRBD2 covers 13 bases. Germline CDR1 LGHNA, CDR2 YSLEER. V was pared by 1 base and J by 2 bases, with 4 bases of the junction left unmatched. The CDR3 runs 18 residues. The CDR3 is CASSQGGTSGTNTGELFF. Written as DNA, the CDR3 is TGCGCCAGCAGCCAAGGCGGGACTAGCGGGACCAACACCGGGGAGCTGTTTTTT.

This chain uses TRBV11-3 with TRBJ2-2, with 9 bases fitting TRBD1. CDR3 length: 15 residues. The trim removed 5 bases at V and 3 bases at J, leaving 4 bases unmatched. CDR1 is SGHNT, CDR2 YENEEA, per germline. The chain's CDR3 is CASSTGQGDTGELFF. CDR3 coding DNA: TGTGCCAGCAGCACGGGACAGGGAGACACCGGGGAGCTGTTTTTT. The complete variable domain, with remaining parts taken from reference TRBV11-3 and TRBJ2-2, reads EAGVVQSPRYKIIEKKQPVAFWCNPISGHNTLYWYLQNLGQGPELLIRYENEEAVDDSQLPKDRFSAERLKGVDSTLKIQPAELGDSAVYLCASSTGQGDTGELFFGEGSRLTVL.

This clone occurred a few times. The chain couples TRBV2 to TRBJ1-4, with D perhaps matching TRBD1 (6 bases). Per the germline V gene, CDR1 is SNHLY and CDR2 is FYNNEI. With 2 bases removed from V and 10 bases from J, the gap between germline ends came to 14 bases. CDR3 length equals 14 residues. This chain's CDR3 is CASSEQQGGGKLFF. The CDR3 DNA follows: TGTGCCAGCAGTGAACAACAGGGTGGAGGAAAACTGTTTTTT.

This rearrangement joins TRBV28 to TRBJ1-2; D gene uncertain. Germline loops: CDR1 MDHEN, CDR2 SYDVKM. The CDR3 sequence is 13 residues long. Between the trimmed V and J ends, which lost 3 bases and 2 bases, there was a span of 7 bases. Here the CDR3 reads CASSFSVNYGYTF. CDR3 DNA: TGTGCCAGCAGTTTTTCTGTGAACTATGGCTACACCTTC.

The rearrangement links TRBV9 to TRBJ2-7, with a weak D call TRBD2 (5 bases). Germline values: CDR1 SGDLS, CDR2 YYNGEE. The CDR3 has 15 residues. Trimming took off 5 bases at V and 5 bases at J, with 20 bases between the two ends. CDR3 DNA: TGTGCCAGCAGTCTCGGGCCCTCCGGGGTGGACGAGCAGTACTTC. It yields the protein CASSLGPSGVDEQYF.

In this sample, this clone turned up a few times. J is TRBJ1-5 and V is TRBV27; D gene ambiguous. V was trimmed by 5 bases and J by 5 bases, leaving 7 bases between them. Germline V CDR1 and CDR2: MNHEY, SMNVEV (reference sequence). This CDR3 is built from 12 residues. The CDR3 DNA follows: TGTGCCAGCAGTGAACTGGATCAGCCCCAGCATTTT. This codes for CASSELDQPQHF.